Shown below are 21 T cell receptor beta chains from a single sample sequenced in a study of T-cell memory formation after mild COVID-19. TCRdb re-called the 5' RACE reads with MiXCR, one entry per CDR3 protein. The table lists 300,000 to 400,000 distinct CDR3 sequences, 25% to 30% of them singletons. Sequenced material: PBMCs or a T cell subset sorted from them (not recorded which). The receptor set was obtained from an adult woman who had mild COVID-19 (a few samples of this study predate the infection). Cell type and time point are not known.

This clonotype has a count of ten or more. J is TRBJ2-7 and V is TRBV5-1; no clear D gene. Germline V CDR1 and CDR2: SGHRS, YFSETQ. V shed 0 bases and J shed 6 bases, with 7 bases lying between them. The CDR3 is made up of 12 amino acids. DNA for the CDR3: TGCGCCAGCAGCTTGGGGGGTACCGAGCAGTACTTC. This translates into CASSLGGTEQYF.

J is TRBJ1-1 and V is TRBV6-6; D unclear. Germline V gives CDR1 MNHNY, CDR2 SVGAGI (reference sequence). V dropped 8 bases and J dropped 11 bases, with 15 bases sitting between them. The CDR3 is 11 residues long. The CDR3 reads CASAGGIRAFF. The CDR3 nucleotides are TGTGCCAGCGCCGGTGGAATCAGGGCTTTCTTT.

The DNA of the CDR3 is TGCGCCAGCAGCCAAGAGGAGTTGCGCACCTACGAGCAGTACGTC. It specifies CASSQEELRTYEQYV. The chain uses TRBV4-1 and TRBJ2-7, with unresolved D. V lost 0 bases and J 2 bases, leaving 11 bases between the germline ends. The CDR3 covers 15 residues. Germline V lookup: CDR1 MGHRA, CDR2 YSYEKL.

The rearrangement joins TRBV9 to TRBJ2-3; 16 bases are shared with TRBD2. This CDR3 has 18 amino acids. With V trimmed by 3 bases and J by 1 base, 5 bases remained unmatched. Germline assignment: CDR1 SGDLS and CDR2 YYNGEE. The CDR3 DNA sequence: TGTGCCAGCAGCGAGCGGGGACTAGCGGGGGGGGGCACAGATACGCAGTATTTT. It encodes CASSERGLAGGGTDTQYF.

The genes are TRBV4-3 and TRBJ2-3; weak D call: TRBD2 (8 bases). This CDR3 spans 16 amino acids. V lost 4 bases and J lost 4, with 18 bases in between. From germline, CDR1 is LGHNA and CDR2 YSLEER. The CDR3 here is CASSPQGGTRADTQYF. Here the CDR3 DNA reads TGCGCCAGCAGCCCTCAGGGGGGGACTAGAGCAGATACGCAGTATTTT.

This chain connects TRBV4-1 to TRBJ1-1, with 9 bases identical to TRBD1. CDR1 and CDR2 from the germline V gene are MGHRA and YSYEKL. CDR3 length: 15 residues. The trim removed 6 bases at V and 7 bases at J, leaving 12 bases unmatched. The CDR3 DNA reads as TGCGCCAGCAGTCGGAACAGGGGGCAGGAGGATGAAGCTTTCTTT. Protein: CASSRNRGQEDEAFF.

This chain links TRBV4-1 with TRBJ1-2; no reliable D call. CDR1 and CDR2 from the germline V gene are MGHRA and YSYEKL. V was cut by 0 bases and J by 5 bases, with 13 bases left in between. The CDR3 runs 15 residues. CDR3 residues: CASSQDETLRYGYTF. CDR3 sequence (DNA): TGCGCCAGCAGCCAAGATGAAACGCTTAGATATGGCTACACCTTC.

The V and J genes are TRBV4-1 and TRBJ2-3; 15 bases fit TRBD2. In germline, CDR1 is MGHRA, CDR2 YSYEKL. Unmatched junction bases numbered 9, after V lost 0 bases and J lost 2 bases. The CDR3 extends over 20 amino acids. CDR3 nucleotides: TGCGCCAGCAGCCAAGATCCGGGACTAGCGGGAGGTGGGCTCACAGATACGCAGTATTTT. It encodes CASSQDPGLAGGGLTDTQYF.

V and J are TRBV25-1 and TRBJ1-6; D is unclear. This CDR3 contains 14 residues. V lost 6 bases and J lost 5, with 11 bases in between. Per germline, CDR1 MGHDK and CDR2 SYGVNS. The CDR3 loop is CASSRSSNNSPLHF. CDR3 DNA: TGTGCCAGCAGCCGGTCAAGTAATAATTCACCCCTCCACTTT. Filled out from reference TRBV25-1 and TRBJ1-6, the complete variable domain reads EADIYQTPRYLVIGTGKKITLECSQTMGHDKMYWYQQDPGMELHLIHYSYGVNSTEKGDLSSESTVSRIRTEHFPLTLESARPSHTSQYLCASSRSSNNSPLHFGNGTRLTVT.

V usage is TRBV12-3 or TRBV12-4 and J usage is TRBJ1-4; D ambiguous. The V end lost 5 bases, the J end lost 14 bases, and 15 bases lay between the germline ends. There are 12 residues in the CDR3. DNA of the CDR3: TGTGCCAGCAGTCCCACCCCAACTAAGCTGTTTTTT. As protein: CASSPTPTKLFF.

This clonotype was seen many times. The chain employs TRBV18 and TRBJ2-3; 8 bases line up with TRBD1. The length of the CDR3 is 16 residues. V shed 0 bases, J shed 2 bases, and the junction held 4 bases outside the gene matches. CDR1 and CDR2 from the germline V gene are KGHSH and LQKENI. CDR3 nucleotides: TGTGCCAGCTCACCACCCGACAGGGGATTCACAGATACGCAGTATTTT. It specifies CASSPPDRGFTDTQYF.

This chain links TRBV5-1 with TRBJ2-7; weak D call: TRBD2 (6 bases). This CDR3 has 19 residues. The germline CDR1 and CDR2 sequences are SGHRS and YFSETQ. Trimming shortened V by 4 bases and J by 1 base, and 27 bases separated the two germline ends. The CDR3 loop is CASSRGIPGTQLGSYEQYF. The CDR3 bases are TGCGCCAGCAGCCGGGGGATCCCCGGGACCCAACTGGGGTCCTACGAGCAGTACTTC.

In this sample, this clonotype turned up a few times. The V gene is TRBV7-9, the J gene TRBJ2-3; the match to TRBD1 covers 7 bases. The CDR3 extends over 16 amino acids. J was trimmed by 0 bases and V by 8 bases; bases with no gene match: 11. The germline V gene encodes CDR1 SEHNR and CDR2 FQNEAQ (reference sequence). CDR3 loop: CASGEMTGSSTDTQYF. The CDR3 nucleotides read TGTGCCAGCGGAGAAATGACAGGGTCGAGCACAGATACGCAGTATTTT.

This clonotype was recorded a few times. J is TRBJ1-2 and V is TRBV12-3 or TRBV12-4, with D unclear. Trimming pared 6 bases from V and 5 bases from J, leaving 19 bases between. This CDR3 has 15 amino acids. CDR3 in amino acids: CASSILRPRAYGYTF. In nucleotides, the CDR3 is TGTGCCAGCAGCATCTTGAGACCACGCGCTTATGGCTACACCTTC.

CDR3 DNA: TGTGCCAGCAGCGCGTCCGGGACTCTTACCACCGGGGAGCTGTTTTTT. Encoded protein: CASSASGTLTTGELFF. The chain couples TRBV7-3 to TRBJ2-2; possible D gene TRBD2, 6 bases. V dropped 5 bases and J dropped 4 bases, with 17 bases sitting between them. From germline, CDR1 is SGHTA and CDR2 FQGTGA. The CDR3 length is 16 residues.

This clonotype was picked up a small number of times. This rearrangement joins TRBV19 to TRBJ1-2; a weak D match, TRBD1 (6 bases). CDR1 LNHDA and CDR2 SQIVND come from the germline V gene (reference sequence). The CDR3 totals 13 residues. V lost 5 bases and J lost 4, with 11 bases in between. CDR3 bases: TGTGCCAGTAGTCACCGGGACACCTATGGCTACACCTTC. This gives the protein CASSHRDTYGYTF.

The chain links TRBV20-1 to TRBJ2-2, with 8 bases identical to TRBD1. The CDR3 has 15 amino acids. Germline trimming cut 2 bases from V and 6 bases from J; bases unmatched to any gene: 8. Looked up from germline, CDR1 is DFQATT and CDR2 is SNEGSKA (reference sequence). In nucleotides, the CDR3 is TGCAGTGCTAGAATACAGGGGGAGGACGCCGGGGAGCTGTTTTTT. Protein product: CSARIQGEDAGELFF.

This chain connects TRBV10-3 to TRBJ1-2; 7 positions agree with TRBD1. This CDR3 region has 16 residues. CDR1 and CDR2 from the germline V gene are ENHRY and SYGVKD. The V and J ends lost 6 bases and 0 bases, in that order; junction bases with no gene match: 10. The CDR3 nucleotides read TGTGCCATCAGGAACGAAGGGACAGACGCTAACTATGGCTACACCTTC. The encoded protein is CAIRNEGTDANYGYTF.

The rearrangement joins TRBV3-1 to TRBJ1-1, with D possibly TRBD1 on 5 matching bases. From germline, CDR1 is LGHDT and CDR2 YNNKEL (reference sequence). The length of the CDR3 is 11 residues. Trimming took off 6 bases at V and 8 bases at J, with 10 bases between the two ends. The CDR3 reads CASRGGGEAFF. The CDR3 DNA reads as TGTGCCAGCAGGGGCGGGGGGGAAGCTTTCTTT.

The chain employs TRBV12-3 or TRBV12-4 and TRBJ2-6; D remains ambiguous. The V and J ends lost 4 bases and 0 bases respectively, with 4 bases between them. This CDR3 has 14 amino acids. CDR3 nucleotides: TGTGCCAGCAGTTGGGGCTCTGGGGCCAACGTCCTGACTTTC. Amino acids: CASSWGSGANVLTF.

This clonotype has a count of ten or more. This chain uses TRBV5-5 with TRBJ2-1; TRBD2 matches 10 bases. The CDR3 extends over 16 amino acids. The ends lost 0 bases at V and 6 bases at J; junction bases unmatched: 6. The germline CDR1 and CDR2 sequences are SGHKS and YYEKEE (reference sequence). DNA for the CDR3: TGTGCCAGCAGCTTGGTAGCGGGGGGACTTTTCAATGAGCAGTTCTTC. The encoded protein is CASSLVAGGLFNEQFF.